This paragraph covers one T cell receptor beta chain sequence. The target antigen is unknown. The source of the sample is a study of cytomegalovirus exposure and HLA in healthy donors. PCR employed 60 Vbeta and 13 Jbeta primers. Profiled with immunoSEQ multiplex PCR; TCRdb holds only in-frame clones, not every one. The sample consists of around 270,000 clones, roughly 80% of them appearing once. From germline, CDR1 is KGHSH and CDR2 LQKENI. Trimming stripped 0 bases from V and 4 bases from J, with 11 bases between. The CDR3 covers 15 residues. Points from the study as a whole: When analyzed later, a missense DCLRE1C variant was found to be linked to TCR beta V- and J-gene trimming. CMV antigen specificity of a few CMV-associated chains was confirmed in vitro. Most sequenced TCRs were rare (though some public TCRs occurred in many donors).

The sequence derives from a girl aged 2 to 9 in good health and CMV-seronegative. The chain combines TRBV18 with TRBJ2-3; D ambiguous. Sample: PBMCs. The CDR3 sequence: CASSPPGFGPDTQYF. The CDR3 DNA follows: TGTGCCAGCTCACCACCTGGTTTTGGCCCAGATACGCAGTATTTT.